One sample yielded the 20 T cell receptor beta chains listed below, sequenced in a study of cytomegalovirus exposure and HLA in healthy donors. Primers for the PCR totalled 60 Vbeta and 13 Jbeta. The repertoire was sequenced with immunoSEQ multiplex PCR; TCRdb's copy has only in-frame clones and lacks some. The sample contains 200,000 to 250,000 clones, around 79% of which appear only once. Specimen: PBMCs. These TCRs come from a man in his late teens or twenties in good health and CMV-seronegative.

This clone was picked up one time. CDR3 nucleotides: TGTGCCAGCAGCTCCCGCTACAGGGCCGGCTCTGGGGCCAACGTCCTGACTTTC. The encoded protein is CASSSRYRAGSGANVLTF. V gene TRBV11-3 combines with J gene TRBJ2-6, with a tentative D call TRBD1 (6 bases). The CDR3 runs 18 residues. V lost 4 bases, J lost 0 bases, and 16 bases lay in between. Per germline, CDR1 SGHNT and CDR2 YENEEA.

The chain joins TRBV10-1 to TRBJ2-5; D possibly corresponds to TRBD2 (6 bases). Between the trimmed V and J ends, which lost 3 bases and 2 bases, there was a span of 16 bases. The CDR3 is made up of 16 amino acids. Germline V gene data show CDR1 as WNHNN and CDR2 as SYGVQD (reference sequence). The CDR3 loop is CASSDGRWANQETQYF. The DNA for the CDR3 is TGCGCCAGCAGTGACGGGAGATGGGCGAATCAAGAGACCCAGTACTTC.

V gene TRBV7-2 combines with J gene TRBJ2-3, with 9 bases aligning to TRBD2. This CDR3 is 17 amino acids long. Germline V gene sequence: CDR1 SGHTA, CDR2 FQGNSA. J gave up 0 bases and V 5 bases, and 9 bases lay outside the gene matches. The CDR3 DNA is TGTGCCAGCAGCCCTAGTGGGGCGGGGGGGAGCACAGATACGCAGTATTTT. Translating it yields CASSPSGAGGSTDTQYF.

V is TRBV25-1 and J is TRBJ2-4, with D possibly TRBD1 on 6 matching bases. The length of the CDR3 is 16 residues. Germline lookup yields CDR1 MGHDK and CDR2 SYGVNS. V lost 4 bases, J lost 6 bases, and 19 bases lay in between. The CDR3 DNA is TGTGCCAGCAGTGCCAAAACCGGGACAAAGATAAACATTCAGTACTTC. This codes for CASSAKTGTKINIQYF.

The rearrangement joins TRBV27 to TRBJ2-3, with 9 bases matching TRBD1. The V gene end was trimmed by 3 bases and the J gene end by 5 bases; junction bases not matched to a gene: 0. CDR1 MNHEY and CDR2 SMNVEV come from the germline V gene (reference sequence). The CDR3 loop spans 13 amino acids. The CDR3 nucleotides read TGTGCCAGCAGTTTGACAGGGGGAGATACGCAGTATTTT. As protein: CASSLTGGDTQYF.

J is TRBJ2-2 and V is TRBV5-1, with 9 bases that match TRBD2. Germline V lookup: CDR1 SGHRS, CDR2 YFSETQ. CDR3 length: 15 amino acids. V lost 4 bases to trimming and J lost 2 bases; unmatched junction nucleotides: 3. This CDR3 reads CASSELAGNTGELFF. CDR3 coding DNA: TGCGCCAGCAGCGAACTAGCGGGCAACACCGGGGAGCTGTTTTTT.

J is TRBJ2-3 and V is TRBV5-1, with TRBD2 identical over 8 bases. This CDR3 contains 17 residues. J lost 0 bases, V lost 2 bases, and 8 bases had no gene match. Germline-derived CDR1 and CDR2 are SGHRS and YFSETQ. The CDR3 DNA reads as TGCGCCAGCAGCTTAAATTCAGCGGGGGTTAGCACAGATACGCAGTATTTT. Translated, it gives CASSLNSAGVSTDTQYF.

The chain couples TRBV9 to TRBJ2-3; 9 bases line up with TRBD2. Trimming took 0 bases from V and 5 from J; bases not matched to a gene: 7. The CDR3 is 16 amino acids. Per the germline V gene, CDR1 is SGDLS and CDR2 is YYNGEE. CDR3 sequence reads: CASSVAAGGQGDTQYF. The CDR3 coding sequence is TGTGCCAGCAGCGTAGCGGCGGGGGGGCAGGGAGATACGCAGTATTTT.

V usage is TRBV14 and J usage is TRBJ2-5; 10 bases line up with TRBD1. This CDR3 contains 15 residues. J gave up 2 bases and V 3 bases, and 3 bases lay outside the gene matches. The germline CDR1 and CDR2 sequences are SGHDN and FVKESK. CDR3 amino acids: CASSQWDRGQETQYF. DNA for the CDR3: TGTGCCAGCAGCCAGTGGGACAGGGGACAAGAGACCCAGTACTTC.

The chain carries TRBV15 and TRBJ2-3, with 10 bases fitting TRBD2. Germline V gene data show CDR1 as LNHNV and CDR2 as YYDKDF (reference sequence). The CDR3 is 16 residues long. J was trimmed by 4 bases and V by 0 bases; bases with no gene match: 4. CDR3 in amino acids: CATSRESGGGADTQYF. CDR3 in DNA: TGTGCCACCAGCAGAGAAAGCGGGGGGGGCGCAGATACGCAGTATTTT.

The chain has TRBV7-2 and TRBJ2-7, with unresolved D. The V and J ends lost 6 bases and 1 base respectively, with 10 bases between them. Germline CDR1 reads SGHTA; CDR2 reads FQGNSA. The CDR3 totals 13 residues. The CDR3 sequence: CASSSSRSYEQYF. The CDR3 bases are TGTGCCAGCAGTAGTTCCAGGTCCTACGAGCAGTACTTC.

The V gene is TRBV29-1, the J gene TRBJ2-5, with a possible D match to TRBD2 (5 bases). V was shortened by 6 bases and J by 1 base, with 15 bases between the two germline ends. The length of the CDR3 is 14 residues. Germline V gene sequence: CDR1 SQVTM, CDR2 ANQGSEA. CDR3 coding DNA: TGCAGCGTCCGACAAGGAAGCGGCCAAGAGACCCAGTACTTC. It codes for CSVRQGSGQETQYF.

The V call is TRBV28, the J call TRBJ2-7; a weak D match, TRBD1 (5 bases). Per the germline V gene, CDR1 is MDHEN and CDR2 is SYDVKM. Trimming shortened V by 5 bases and J by 0 bases, and 20 bases separated the two germline ends. This CDR3 comprises 17 residues. The CDR3 protein is CASSDSLKDTVSYEQYF. CDR3 nucleotides: TGTGCCAGCAGTGACTCCCTTAAGGACACCGTCTCCTACGAGCAGTACTTC.

J is TRBJ2-1 and V is TRBV30; no reliable D call. The CDR3 is 12 amino acids. Germline V gene sequence: CDR1 GTSNPN, CDR2 SVGIG (reference sequence). Between the trimmed V and J ends, which lost 2 bases and 6 bases, there was a span of 8 bases. CDR3 amino acids: CAWSLSFNEQFF. The CDR3 region has the DNA TGTGCCTGGAGTTTGTCATTCAATGAGCAGTTCTTC.

The gene calls are TRBV6-5 and TRBJ1-1, with D perhaps matching TRBD1 (6 bases). Germline V gene lookup returns CDR1 MNHEY and CDR2 SVGAGI. The CDR3 spans 15 residues. Between the trimmed V and J ends, which lost 5 bases and 1 base, there was a span of 14 bases. CDR3 bases: TGTGCCAGCAGTCCAGGGGTTTTTGGGAACACTGAAGCTTTCTTT. This translates into CASSPGVFGNTEAFF.

The chain links TRBV5-1 to TRBJ2-3; a possible D gene is TRBD2 (6 bases). V shed 4 bases and J shed 8 bases, with 17 bases lying between them. This CDR3 contains 14 residues. Germline V gene data show CDR1 as SGHRS and CDR2 as YFSETQ. This chain's CDR3 is CASSPGGGIGTQYF. In DNA, the CDR3 is TGCGCCAGCAGCCCCGGCGGAGGGATAGGTACGCAGTATTTT.

The chain has TRBV5-6 and TRBJ2-3; possible D gene TRBD2, 5 bases. The CDR3 is 13 amino acids. Germline V gene data show CDR1 as SGHDT and CDR2 as YYEEEE. Trimming shortened V by 4 bases and J by 4 bases, and 10 bases separated the two germline ends. This chain's CDR3 is CASSHGVPDTQYF. DNA for the CDR3: TGTGCCAGCAGCCACGGGGTCCCAGATACGCAGTATTTT. Variable domain in full (rest from reference TRBV5-6 and TRBJ2-3): DAGVTQSPTHLIKTRGQQVTLRCSPKSGHDTVSWYQQALGQGPQFIFQYYEEEERQRGNFPDRFSGHQFPNYSSELNVNALLLGDSALYLCASSHGVPDTQYFGPGTRLTVL.

The count of this clone is one. The chain is built from TRBV28 and TRBJ2-5; 11 bases are shared with TRBD2. V lost 6 bases, J lost 7 bases, and 7 bases stayed unmatched. Per the germline V gene, CDR1 is MDHEN and CDR2 is SYDVKM. The CDR3 is made up of 14 amino acids. CDR3 coding DNA: TGTGCCAGCAGCTTAGCGGGAGGGAGCCCGACCCAGTACTTC. Translation: CASSLAGGSPTQYF.

This clone was observed a few times. The CDR3 DNA is TGTGCCACCAGCTCTCGACGGGCGAACACCGGGGAGCTGTTTTTT. Translation: CATSSRRANTGELFF. The V call is TRBV15, the J call TRBJ2-2; D gene unclear. CDR3 length equals 15 residues. Germline loops: CDR1 LNHNV, CDR2 YYDKDF (reference sequence). The V end was cut by 5 bases, the J end by 0 bases, with 10 bases between.

The chain carries TRBV2 and TRBJ1-5; D is possibly TRBD1 (6 bases). The germline V gene has CDR1 SNHLY and CDR2 FYNNEI. V gave up 4 bases and J gave up 0 bases, with 13 bases separating them. CDR3 length: 16 residues. The CDR3 loop is CASSVDRPNSNQPQHF. Written as DNA, the CDR3 is TGTGCCAGCAGTGTAGACAGGCCTAATAGCAATCAGCCCCAGCATTTT.